This TCR beta chain was sequenced for a study of T cells in women clearing cervical HPV infection. Looking at the study overall: Controls gave blood once infection was undetectable; cases at lesion identification. With HLA typing for only a few women, HLA confounding remains possible.

Germline lookup yields CDR1 SEHNR and CDR2 FQNEAQ (reference sequence). V lost 5 bases to trimming and J lost 2 bases; unmatched junction nucleotides: 5. The CDR3 runs 15 residues. Overall study results and limits: CIN3+ cases had significantly higher TCR richness than controls; evenness did not differ. Associations may precede or follow infection; HPV-specific or memory T cells were not isolated.

A remark on this clone: The antigen is undetermined. The missing CDR3 end, 3 residues past where the read stops, is filled in from the germline J gene.

The assay was immunoSEQ multiplex PCR, and TCRdb's table has in-frame clones only and misses some. Its table lists about 30,000 clones. The sequencing sample was made of blood buffy coat. The sequence came from a woman between 18 and 69 years old with a cervical HPV16 infection that either progressed to CIN3+ or cleared (not recorded which). The chain is built from TRBV7-9 and TRBJ1-5, with 8 bases identical to TRBD1. The CDR3 bases that were read are TGTGCCAGCAGCCTAACGGGACAGGGCAATCAGCCC. Its protein is CASSLTGQGNQP. The whole CDR3 region reads CASSLTGQGNQPQHF.